What follows are 7 T cell receptor beta chains derived from one specimen sequenced in a study of T cells in Graves' hyperthyroidism and ophthalmopathy (dated by TCRdb to between 2019 and 2020). Libraries were constructed by multiplex PCR. The sequencer listed for this sample is Illumina HiSeq 2000. The TCR beta CDR3 regions were amplified from RNA transcripts. The TCR CDR3 was subjected to a first round of RT-PCR using the HTBI primer set and the Qiagen OneStep RT-PCR kit. The public reads were run again by TCRdb, first through fastp at Q25 and then through MiXCR, and only productive beta chains were kept. Under each unique CDR3 protein, matching rows form one entry showing the most common genes and DNA. The sample profile shows hundreds of thousands of distinct CDR3 sequences; roughly 15% of them were found once. The ten largest clones represent approximately 19% of the sample. The sample consisted of blood. All receptors derive from a woman aged 60-75 years with Graves' ophthalmopathy.

This sequence joins TRBV6-2 or TRBV6-3 and TRBJ1-2; maybe TRBD1 (6 bases). CDR1 and CDR2 (germline): MNHEY, SVGEGT. V was pared by 5 bases and J by 1 base, with 11 bases between. The CDR3 spans 14 residues. The DNA for the CDR3 is TGTGCCAGCAGTGGAACAGGGATTAACTATGGCTACACCTTC. Residues: CASSGTGINYGYTF.

The chain combines TRBV12-3 or TRBV12-4 with TRBJ2-3; 10 bases line up with TRBD2. The CDR3 contains 16 residues. Trimming took 0 bases from V and 1 from J; bases not matched to a gene: 1. The CDR3 nucleotides are TGTGCCAGCAGTTTAGCGCTAGCGGGAGGCACAGATACGCAGTATTTT. It encodes CASSLALAGGTDTQYF.

This clonotype was seen only a few times. The rearrangement uses TRBV2 and TRBJ2-5; possible D gene TRBD2, 6 bases. V lost 8 bases, J lost 13 bases, and 20 bases lay in between. This CDR3 contains 12 residues. In germline, CDR1 is SNHLY, CDR2 FYNNEI. CDR3: CASGHPRDGGYF. The CDR3 DNA sequence: TGTGCCAGCGGCCACCCGAGGGACGGGGGGTACTTC.

The V and J genes are TRBV7-2 and TRBJ2-3; 8 nucleotides match TRBD2. The V and J ends lost 5 bases and 3 bases, in that order; junction bases with no gene match: 7. CDR1 is SGHTA and CDR2 is FQGNSA in the germline V gene. The CDR3 runs to 15 residues. CDR3 protein: CASSVDSSGTDTQYF. CDR3 in DNA: TGTGCCAGCAGCGTTGACTCTAGCGGGACAGATACGCAGTATTTT.

This rearrangement joins TRBV2 to TRBJ1-1, with D hard to call. The CDR3 extends over 13 amino acids. The germline V gene encodes CDR1 SNHLY and CDR2 FYNNEI. V was shortened by 7 bases and J by 1 base, with 10 bases between the two germline ends. This CDR3 reads CASTRSGNTEAFF. DNA of the CDR3: TGTGCCAGCACCAGGTCGGGGAACACTGAAGCTTTCTTT.

This clonotype was detected many times. The V and J genes are TRBV28 and TRBJ1-4, with D maybe TRBD1 (5 bases). This CDR3 contains 12 residues. The germline V and J ends were trimmed by 6 bases and 10 bases, with 12 bases remaining between them. Germline V gene sequence: CDR1 MDHEN, CDR2 SYDVKM. In nucleotides, the CDR3 is TGTGCCAGCAGCGAAAGCGGGGGAAAACTGTTTTTT. This encodes CASSESGGKLFF.

Only a few counts were recorded for this clonotype. The chain links TRBV20-1 to TRBJ2-7; a possible D gene is TRBD1 (6 bases). The V end lost 6 bases, the J end lost 3 bases, and 18 bases lay between the germline ends. The germline gives CDR1 DFQATT, CDR2 SNEGSKA (reference sequence). The CDR3 is made up of 14 amino acids. The CDR3 sequence is CSAPGDSGFYEQYF. The CDR3 bases are TGCAGTGCGCCAGGGGATTCCGGGTTCTACGAGCAGTACTTC.